This T cell receptor (beta chain) was sequenced in a study of cytomegalovirus exposure and HLA in healthy donors. In its sample, this clone was seen once. Its cognate antigen is unknown. Findings and caveats of the study: It was reported that TCR beta sequences correctly inferred the HLA-A and HLA-B alleles for most subjects. Researchers catalogued 164 TCR beta chains as cytomegalovirus-associated.

Both 60 Vbeta primers and 13 Jbeta primers went into the PCR. TCRdb's table, derived via immunoSEQ multiplex PCR, lists solely in-frame clones and lacks some. The sample includes approximately 84,000 clones, over 75% of them seen just once. Germline-derived CDR1 and CDR2 are ENHRY and SYGVKD. Trimming pared 5 bases from V and 3 bases from J, leaving 14 bases between. The CDR3 loop spans 14 amino acids. Material: PBMCs. This TCR derives from a male donor in good health and CMV-seropositive. V gene TRBV10-3 combines with J gene TRBJ2-7; maybe TRBD2 (6 bases). CDR3 sequence: CAISNSGTDYEQYF. CDR3 nucleotide sequence: TGTGCCATCAGTAATTCCGGGACTGACTACGAGCAGTACTTC.